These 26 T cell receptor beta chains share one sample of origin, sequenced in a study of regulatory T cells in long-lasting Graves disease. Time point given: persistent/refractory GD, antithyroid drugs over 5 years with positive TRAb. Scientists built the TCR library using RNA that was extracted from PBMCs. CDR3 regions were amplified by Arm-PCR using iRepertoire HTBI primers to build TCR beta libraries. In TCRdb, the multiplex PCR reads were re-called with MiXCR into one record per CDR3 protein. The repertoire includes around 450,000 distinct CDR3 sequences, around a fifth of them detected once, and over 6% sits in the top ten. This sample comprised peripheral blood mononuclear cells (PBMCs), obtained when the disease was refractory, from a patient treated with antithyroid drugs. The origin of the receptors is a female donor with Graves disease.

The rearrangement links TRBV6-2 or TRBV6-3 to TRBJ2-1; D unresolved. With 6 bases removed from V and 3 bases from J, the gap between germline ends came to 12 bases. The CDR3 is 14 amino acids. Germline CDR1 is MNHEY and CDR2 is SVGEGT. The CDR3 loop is CASSDSKIYNEQFF. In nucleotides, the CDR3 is TGTGCCAGCAGCGACTCCAAGATCTACAATGAGCAGTTCTTC.

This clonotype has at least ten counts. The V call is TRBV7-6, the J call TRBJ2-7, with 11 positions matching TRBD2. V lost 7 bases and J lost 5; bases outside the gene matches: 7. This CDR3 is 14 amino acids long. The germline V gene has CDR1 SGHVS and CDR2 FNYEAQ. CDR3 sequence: CASTHLLAGDEQYF. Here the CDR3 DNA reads TGTGCCAGCACCCACCTACTAGCGGGAGACGAGCAGTACTTC.

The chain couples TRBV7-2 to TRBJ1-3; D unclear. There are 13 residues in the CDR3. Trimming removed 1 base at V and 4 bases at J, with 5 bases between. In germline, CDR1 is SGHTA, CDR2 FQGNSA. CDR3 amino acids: CASSLEGGNTIYF. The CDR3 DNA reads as TGTGCCAGCAGCTTAGAAGGAGGAAACACCATATATTTT.

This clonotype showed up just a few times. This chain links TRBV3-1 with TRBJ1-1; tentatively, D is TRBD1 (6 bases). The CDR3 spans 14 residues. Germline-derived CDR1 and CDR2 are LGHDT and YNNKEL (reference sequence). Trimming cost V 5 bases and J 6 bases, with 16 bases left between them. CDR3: CASSYGQTGAEAFF. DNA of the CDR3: TGTGCCAGCAGCTATGGACAGACGGGGGCTGAAGCTTTCTTT.

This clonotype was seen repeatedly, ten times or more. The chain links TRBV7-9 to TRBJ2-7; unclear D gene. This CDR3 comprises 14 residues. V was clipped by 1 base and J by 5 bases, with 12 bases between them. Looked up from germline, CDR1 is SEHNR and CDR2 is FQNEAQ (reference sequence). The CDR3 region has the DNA TGTGCCAGCAGCTTAGACCGACTTGCCGACGAGCAGTACTTC. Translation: CASSLDRLADEQYF.

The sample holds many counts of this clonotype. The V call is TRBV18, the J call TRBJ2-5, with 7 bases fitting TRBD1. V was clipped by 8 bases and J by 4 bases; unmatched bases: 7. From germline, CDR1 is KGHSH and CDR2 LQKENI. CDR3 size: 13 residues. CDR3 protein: CASSRDRAETQYF. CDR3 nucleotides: TGTGCCAGCAGCCGCGACAGGGCAGAGACCCAGTACTTC.

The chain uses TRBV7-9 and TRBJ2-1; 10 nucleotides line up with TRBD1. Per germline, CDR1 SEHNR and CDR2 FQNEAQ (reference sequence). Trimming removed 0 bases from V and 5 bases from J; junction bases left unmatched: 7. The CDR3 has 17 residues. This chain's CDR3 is CASSLARDRGPHNEQFF. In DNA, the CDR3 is TGTGCCAGCAGCTTAGCCCGGGACAGGGGCCCCCACAATGAGCAGTTCTTC.

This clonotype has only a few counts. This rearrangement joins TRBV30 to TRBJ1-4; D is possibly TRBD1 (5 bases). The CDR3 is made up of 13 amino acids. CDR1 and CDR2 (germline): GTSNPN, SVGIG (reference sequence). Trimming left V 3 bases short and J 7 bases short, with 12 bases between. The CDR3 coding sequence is TGTGCCTGGAGCCAGGGTCAGAGTGAAAAACTGTTTTTT. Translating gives CAWSQGQSEKLFF.

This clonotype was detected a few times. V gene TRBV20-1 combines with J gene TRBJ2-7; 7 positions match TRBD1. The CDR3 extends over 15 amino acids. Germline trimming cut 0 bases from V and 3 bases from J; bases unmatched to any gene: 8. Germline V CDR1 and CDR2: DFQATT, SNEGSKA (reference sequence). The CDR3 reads CSARDSGTADYEQYF. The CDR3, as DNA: TGCAGTGCTAGAGATTCAGGGACAGCTGACTACGAGCAGTACTTC.

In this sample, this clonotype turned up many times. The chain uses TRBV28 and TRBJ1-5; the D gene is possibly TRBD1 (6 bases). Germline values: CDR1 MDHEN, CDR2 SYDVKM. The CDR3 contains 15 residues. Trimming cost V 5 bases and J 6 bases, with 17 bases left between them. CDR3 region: CASSIPQGKPQPQHF. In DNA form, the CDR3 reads TGTGCCAGCAGTATTCCACAGGGAAAACCTCAGCCCCAGCATTTT.

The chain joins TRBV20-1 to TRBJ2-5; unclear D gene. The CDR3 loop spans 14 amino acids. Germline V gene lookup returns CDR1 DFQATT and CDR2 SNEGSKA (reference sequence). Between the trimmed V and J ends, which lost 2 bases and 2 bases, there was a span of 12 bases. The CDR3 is CSARLGVQQETQYF. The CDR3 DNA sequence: TGCAGTGCTAGATTAGGTGTACAGCAAGAGACCCAGTACTTC.

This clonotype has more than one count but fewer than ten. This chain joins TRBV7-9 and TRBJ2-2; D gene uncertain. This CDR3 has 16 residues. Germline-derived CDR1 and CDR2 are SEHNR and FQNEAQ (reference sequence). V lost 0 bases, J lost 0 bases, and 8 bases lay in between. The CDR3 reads CASSLALQTNTGELFF. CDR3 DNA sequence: TGTGCCAGCAGCTTAGCGCTTCAGACGAACACCGGGGAGCTGTTTTTT.

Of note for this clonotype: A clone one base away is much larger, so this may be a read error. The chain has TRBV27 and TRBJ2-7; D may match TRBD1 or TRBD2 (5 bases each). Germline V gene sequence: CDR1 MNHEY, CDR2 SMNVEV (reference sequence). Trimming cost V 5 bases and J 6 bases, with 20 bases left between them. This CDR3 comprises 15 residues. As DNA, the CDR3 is TGTGCCAGCAGTACCGGGGCCCCCCTAAAGGGCGAGCAGTACTTC. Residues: CASSTGAPLKGEQYF.

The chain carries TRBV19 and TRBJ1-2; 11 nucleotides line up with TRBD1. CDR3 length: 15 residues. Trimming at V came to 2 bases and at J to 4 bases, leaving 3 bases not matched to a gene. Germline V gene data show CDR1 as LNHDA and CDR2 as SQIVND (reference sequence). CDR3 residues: CASSIFGQGAYGYTF. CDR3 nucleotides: TGTGCCAGTAGTATATTCGGACAGGGGGCCTATGGCTACACCTTC.

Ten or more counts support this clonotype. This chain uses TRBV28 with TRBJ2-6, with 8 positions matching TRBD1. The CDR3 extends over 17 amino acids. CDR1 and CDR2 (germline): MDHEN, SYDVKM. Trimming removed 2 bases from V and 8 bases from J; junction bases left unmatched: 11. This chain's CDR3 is CASSLVAGGVGSNVLTF. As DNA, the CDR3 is TGTGCCAGCAGTTTAGTGGCAGGGGGCGTAGGGTCCAACGTCCTGACTTTC.

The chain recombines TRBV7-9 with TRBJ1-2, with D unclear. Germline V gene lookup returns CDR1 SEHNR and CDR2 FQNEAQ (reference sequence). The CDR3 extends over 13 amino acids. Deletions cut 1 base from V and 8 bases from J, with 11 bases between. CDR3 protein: CASSLGPLGGYTF. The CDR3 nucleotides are TGTGCCAGCAGCTTAGGTCCCCTGGGCGGCTACACCTTC.

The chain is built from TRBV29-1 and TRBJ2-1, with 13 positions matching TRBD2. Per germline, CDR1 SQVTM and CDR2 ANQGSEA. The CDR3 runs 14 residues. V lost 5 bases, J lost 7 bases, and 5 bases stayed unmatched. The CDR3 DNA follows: TGCAGCGTTCAGACTAGCGGGGGGACGAATGAGCAGTTCTTC. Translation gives CSVQTSGGTNEQFF.

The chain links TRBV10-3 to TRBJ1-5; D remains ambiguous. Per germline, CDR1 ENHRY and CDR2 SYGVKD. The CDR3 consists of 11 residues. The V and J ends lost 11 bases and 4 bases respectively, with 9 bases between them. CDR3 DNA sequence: TGTGCCCCCAGTAGAAATCAGCCCCAGCATTTT. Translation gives CAPSRNQPQHF.

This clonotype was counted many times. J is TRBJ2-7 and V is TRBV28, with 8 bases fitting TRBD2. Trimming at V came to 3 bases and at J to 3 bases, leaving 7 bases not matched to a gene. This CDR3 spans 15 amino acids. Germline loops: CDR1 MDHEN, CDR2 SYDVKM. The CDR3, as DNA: TGTGCCAGCAGTTTGAGTAGCGGGAAAGTCTACGAGCAGTACTTC. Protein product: CASSLSSGKVYEQYF. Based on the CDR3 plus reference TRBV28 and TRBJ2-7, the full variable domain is DVKVTQSSRYLVKRTGEKVFLECVQDMDHENMFWYRQDPGLGLRLIYFSYDVKMKEKGDIPEGYSVSREKKERFSLILESASTNQTSMYLCASSLSSGKVYEQYFGPGTRLTVT.

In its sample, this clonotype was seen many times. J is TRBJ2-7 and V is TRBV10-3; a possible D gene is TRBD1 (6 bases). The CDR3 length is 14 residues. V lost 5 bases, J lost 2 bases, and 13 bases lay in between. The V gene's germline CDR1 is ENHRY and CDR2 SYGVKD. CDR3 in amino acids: CAISPGQITYEQYF. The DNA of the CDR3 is TGTGCCATCAGTCCGGGACAAATTACCTACGAGCAGTACTTC.

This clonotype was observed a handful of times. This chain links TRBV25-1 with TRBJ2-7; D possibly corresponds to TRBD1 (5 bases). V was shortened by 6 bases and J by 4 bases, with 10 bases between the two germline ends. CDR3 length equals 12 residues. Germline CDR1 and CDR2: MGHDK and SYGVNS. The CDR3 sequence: CASRGLGYEQYF. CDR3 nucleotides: TGTGCCAGCAGGGGGCTTGGGTACGAGCAGTACTTC.

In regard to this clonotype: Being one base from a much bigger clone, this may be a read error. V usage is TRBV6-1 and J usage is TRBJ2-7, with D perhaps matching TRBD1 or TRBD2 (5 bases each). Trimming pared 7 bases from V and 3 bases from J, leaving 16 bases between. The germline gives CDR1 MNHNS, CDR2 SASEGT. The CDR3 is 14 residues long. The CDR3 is CASTRGTNLYEQYF. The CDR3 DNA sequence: TGTGCCAGCACCCGAGGGACGAACCTCTACGAGCAGTACTTC.

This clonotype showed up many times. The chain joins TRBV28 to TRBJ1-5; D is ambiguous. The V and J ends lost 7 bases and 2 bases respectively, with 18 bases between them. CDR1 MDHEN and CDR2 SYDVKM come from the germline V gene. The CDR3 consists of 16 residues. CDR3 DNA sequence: TGTGCCAGCACCACCCACCGGTTGAGTGGCAATCAGCCCCAGCATTTT. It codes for CASTTHRLSGNQPQHF.

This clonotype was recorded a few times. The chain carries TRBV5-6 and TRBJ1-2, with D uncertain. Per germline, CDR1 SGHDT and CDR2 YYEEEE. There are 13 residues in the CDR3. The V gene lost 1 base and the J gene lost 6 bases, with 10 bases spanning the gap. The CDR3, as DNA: TGTGCCAGCAGCTTGTTGACCGCGCATGGCTACACCTTC. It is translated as CASSLLTAHGYTF.

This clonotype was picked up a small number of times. The CDR3 here is CSVEGAASSYEQYF. In DNA, the CDR3 is TGCAGCGTTGAAGGGGCGGCTAGCTCCTACGAGCAGTACTTC. V is TRBV29-1 and J is TRBJ2-7; D unclear. V lost 1 base to trimming and J lost 0 bases, with 10 bases between them. The germline V gene has CDR1 SQVTM and CDR2 ANQGSEA. CDR3 length: 14 amino acids.

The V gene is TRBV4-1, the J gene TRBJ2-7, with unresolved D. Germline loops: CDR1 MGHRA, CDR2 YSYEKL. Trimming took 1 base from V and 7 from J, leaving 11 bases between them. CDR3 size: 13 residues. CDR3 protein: CASSQVDHREQYF. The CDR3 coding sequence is TGCGCCAGCAGCCAAGTGGATCACCGGGAGCAGTACTTC.